These 22 T cell receptor beta chains originate from one sample sequenced in a study of monozygotic twins with inflammatory bowel disease. One entry per CDR3 protein, without DNA, is what TCRdb gives after re-calling the 5' RACE reads. The sample table includes 110,000 or so distinct CDR3 sequences. The specimen sequenced was blood. These receptors were collected from a human donor with ulcerative colitis or Crohn's disease, or a healthy co-twin of an affected twin (not recorded which).

This chain uses TRBV6-1 with TRBJ2-5; TCRdb names TRBD2, which stays unverified in the absence of DNA. The CDR3 sequence is 16 residues long. Germline CDR1 MNHNS, CDR2 SASEGT. CDR3 protein: CASSPGLAGGKETQYF.

This chain connects TRBV2 to TRBJ1-5; TCRdb names TRBD1, which stays unverified in the absence of DNA. The CDR3 loop spans 16 amino acids. Germline-derived CDR1 and CDR2 are SNHLY and FYNNEI. This CDR3 reads CASRGTGGNSNQPQHF.

V usage is TRBV19 and J usage is TRBJ2-7; TCRdb selects TRBD1, and the lack of DNA leaves this call unchecked. CDR1 and CDR2 from the germline V gene are LNHDA and SQIVND (reference sequence). This CDR3 region has 15 residues. The CDR3 reads CASSFDRDLGNEQYF.

The V call is TRBV11-2, the J call TRBJ2-3; TCRdb indicates TRBD1, and absent DNA this call remains unverified. CDR3 length: 17 residues. Germline CDR1 and CDR2: SGHAT and FQNNGV. The CDR3 loop is CASSRGDRRLSTDTQYF.

V and J are TRBV4-1 and TRBJ2-7; there is no DNA to check the TCRdb D call of TRBD2. The germline gives CDR1 MGHRA, CDR2 YSYEKL. The CDR3 is made up of 16 amino acids. The CDR3 spells CASSPGQFSRSYEQYF.

The chain couples TRBV28 to TRBJ2-7. CDR3 size: 11 residues. Germline lookup yields CDR1 MDHEN and CDR2 SYDVKM. CDR3: CASVSMGEQYF.

The gene calls are TRBV27 and TRBJ2-2; as DNA is missing, the TRBD1 call by TCRdb cannot be tested. There are 17 residues in the CDR3. From germline, CDR1 is MNHEY and CDR2 SMNVEV (reference sequence). The CDR3 reads CASSLWAGGFSHGELFF.

This chain links TRBV3-1 with TRBJ2-7; TCRdb picks TRBD2, but there is no DNA to check that call. Germline CDR1 and CDR2: LGHDT and YNNKEL (reference sequence). This CDR3 has 16 amino acids. This chain's CDR3 is CASSQDSAGVLYEQYF.

This chain uses TRBV29-1 with TRBJ2-7; TCRdb selects TRBD1, and the lack of DNA leaves this call unchecked. From germline, CDR1 is SQVTM and CDR2 ANQGSEA. This CDR3 comprises 15 residues. CDR3 in amino acids: CSVAAPGQPIGEQYF.

The chain combines TRBV28 with TRBJ1-4; TCRdb calls TRBD1, which cannot be checked without DNA. This CDR3 region has 16 residues. Germline CDR1 and CDR2: MDHEN and SYDVKM. This chain's CDR3 is CASSSRQGGTNEKLFF.

The CDR3 spells CASSPPGGGASYNEQFF. The V and J genes are TRBV28 and TRBJ2-1; TCRdb returns TRBD1, unconfirmable since there is no DNA. The germline CDR1 and CDR2 sequences are MDHEN and SYDVKM. CDR3 length: 17 residues. The complete variable domain, with remaining parts taken from reference TRBV28 and TRBJ2-1, reads DVKVTQSSRYLVKRTGEKVFLECVQDMDHENMFWYRQDPGLGLRLIYFSYDVKMKEKGDIPEGYSVSREKKERFSLILESASTNQTSMYLCASSPPGGGASYNEQFFGPGTRLTVL.

The rearrangement joins TRBV5-1 to TRBJ2-2; TCRdb calls TRBD1, which cannot be checked without DNA. Germline CDR1 SGHRS, CDR2 YFSETQ. This CDR3 region has 15 residues. CDR3 region: CASSLRGDGTGELFF.

The chain is built from TRBV5-1 and TRBJ1-5. This CDR3 contains 15 residues. In germline, CDR1 is SGHRS, CDR2 YFSETQ. The CDR3 here is CASSLGDLVGQPQHF.

V and J are TRBV24-1 and TRBJ2-2; TCRdb returns TRBD2, unconfirmable since there is no DNA. Germline V gene data show CDR1 as KGHDR and CDR2 as SFDVKD. CDR3 length: 13 amino acids. This CDR3 reads CATARGDTGELFF.

This chain connects TRBV2 to TRBJ2-6. The CDR3 has 15 residues. Per germline, CDR1 SNHLY and CDR2 FYNNEI. This chain's CDR3 is CASSASSSGANVLTF.

The V gene is TRBV7-6, the J gene TRBJ2-3; TCRdb selects TRBD1, and the lack of DNA leaves this call unchecked. The CDR3 is 15 amino acids. Germline CDR1 SGHVS, CDR2 FNYEAQ. The chain's CDR3 is CASSSRDPRTDTQYF.

The V gene is TRBV7-2, the J gene TRBJ1-2; no DNA is available, so the TRBD1 call from TCRdb remains unchecked. This CDR3 has 16 amino acids. Looked up from germline, CDR1 is SGHTA and CDR2 is FQGNSA. The CDR3 is CASSLNLRDREGGYTF.

The chain joins TRBV5-1 to TRBJ2-7; TCRdb's D call of TRBD2 is untestable without DNA. Germline V gene data show CDR1 as SGHRS and CDR2 as YFSETQ. The CDR3 spans 16 residues. The CDR3 is CASSIGQGLDTYEQYF.

This sequence joins TRBV5-4 and TRBJ2-2. This CDR3 has 12 amino acids. CDR1 and CDR2 from the germline V gene are SGHNT and YYREEE (reference sequence). The CDR3 loop is CASSKATGELFF.

The chain joins TRBV4-2 to TRBJ2-7; TCRdb picks TRBD1, but there is no DNA to check that call. The germline V gene has CDR1 LGHNA and CDR2 YNFKEQ. This CDR3 has 15 amino acids. CDR3 region: CASNEVGTGPYEQYF.

The gene calls are TRBV5-1 and TRBJ2-5; TCRdb gives TRBD1 as the D gene, but with no DNA this cannot be confirmed. The CDR3 sequence is 16 residues long. Germline lookup yields CDR1 SGHRS and CDR2 YFSETQ. This CDR3 is CASSFWGTAPQETQYF.

V usage is TRBV25-1 and J usage is TRBJ2-1; TCRdb's D call of TRBD1 is untestable without DNA. CDR1 and CDR2 from the germline V gene are MGHDK and SYGVNS. CDR3 size: 14 residues. The CDR3 sequence is CASSPWGGANEQFF.